These 27 T cell receptor beta chains share one sample of origin, sequenced in a study of blood T cell repertoires in COVID-19 (dated by TCRdb to about 2020). Library preparation was by the immunoSEQ multiplex PCR assay. Drawn from immuneACCESS, this table holds only the in-frame rearrangements with V and J called that TCRdb kept. Clones are partly lost; checked studies trace under half to an unresolved V gene and leave the rest unexplained. The sample yields some 220,000 clones; less than 90% were counted once. Roughly 3.3% of the sample is in the top ten clones. Sequences were obtained from PBMCs or T cells enriched from blood (not recorded which). The receptor set was obtained from a woman aged 45-59 years in a cohort exposed to, infected with or recovered from COVID-19 (not recorded which).

This chain uses TRBV5-1 with TRBJ1-1; D is undetermined. V was pared by 3 bases and J by 5 bases, with 11 bases between. The CDR3 extends over 13 amino acids. The V gene's germline CDR1 is SGHRS and CDR2 YFSETQ. The CDR3 protein is CASSSGGQTEAFF. The CDR3 DNA reads as TGCGCCAGCAGCTCGGGAGGGCAAACTGAAGCTTTCTTT.

V gene TRBV5-1 combines with J gene TRBJ1-4, with D uncertain. The CDR3 consists of 14 residues. V lost 5 bases to trimming and J lost 8 bases, with 16 bases between them. Germline V gene lookup returns CDR1 SGHRS and CDR2 YFSETQ. The CDR3, as DNA: TGCGCCAGCAGTCGACACGGCGCGGGCGAAAAACTGTTTTTT. It encodes CASSRHGAGEKLFF. The full variable domain, with the rest looked up from reference TRBV5-1 and TRBJ1-4, is KAGVTQTPRYLIKTRGQQVTLSCSPISGHRSVSWYQQTPGQGLQFLFEYFSETQRNKGNFPGRFSGRQFSNSRSEMNVSTLELGDSALYLCASSRHGAGEKLFFGSGTQLSVL.

This clone appeared once. The chain employs TRBV25-1 and TRBJ1-5; D not resolved. Germline-derived CDR1 and CDR2 are MGHDK and SYGVNS. The length of the CDR3 is 17 residues. V lost 6 bases and J 0 bases, leaving 18 bases between the germline ends. The CDR3 sequence is CASRRRAESYSNQPQHF. CDR3 DNA sequence: TGTGCCAGCAGGAGGAGAGCAGAATCGTATAGCAATCAGCCCCAGCATTTT.

The chain combines TRBV7-3 with TRBJ2-5; D unclear. In germline, CDR1 is SGHTA, CDR2 FQGTGA. V was pared by 2 bases and J by 4 bases, with 14 bases between. The CDR3 covers 15 residues. Written as DNA, the CDR3 is TGTGCCAGCAGCTTACTCCCGGGTCCTAGAGAGACCCAGTACTTC. Translating gives CASSLLPGPRETQYF. Based on the CDR3 plus reference TRBV7-3 and TRBJ2-5, the full variable domain is GAGVSQTPSNKVTEKGKYVELRCDPISGHTALYWYRQSLGQGPEFLIYFQGTGAADDSGLPNDRFFAVRPEGSVSTLKIQRTERGDSAVYLCASSLLPGPRETQYFGPGTRLLVL.

The chain uses TRBV30 and TRBJ1-6; D is ambiguous. CDR3 size: 13 residues. Germline V gene sequence: CDR1 GTSNPN, CDR2 SVGIG (reference sequence). The ends were cut back, 0 bases at V and 9 bases at J, with 9 bases in the middle. In DNA form, the CDR3 reads TGTGCCTGGAGTGTATCGGGTGGTTCACCCCTCCACTTT. It translates to CAWSVSGGSPLHF. Full variable domain (rest looked up from reference TRBV30 and TRBJ1-6): SQTIHQWPATLVQPVGSPLSLECTVEGTSNPNLYWYRQAAGRGLQLLFYSVGIGQISSEVPQNLSASRPQDRQFILSSKKLLLSDSGFYLCAWSVSGGSPLHFGNGTRLTVT.

This chain joins TRBV30 and TRBJ1-6; D call uncertain. This CDR3 is built from 15 residues. V was pared by 3 bases and J by 0 bases, with 9 bases between. Germline V gene lookup returns CDR1 GTSNPN and CDR2 SVGIG (reference sequence). The CDR3 sequence is CAWSSLNSYNSPLHF. DNA of the CDR3: TGTGCCTGGAGCTCCCTAAACTCCTATAATTCACCCCTCCACTTT.

As concerns this clone: Different DNA sequences within this sample yield the same CDR3. The chain is built from TRBV6-4 and TRBJ1-5; TRBD1 matches 8 bases. With V trimmed by 4 bases and J by 7 bases, 3 bases remained unmatched. CDR1 and CDR2 (germline): MRHNA, SNTAGT. The CDR3 has 13 amino acids. CDR3 sequence: CASSVDRGQPQHF. In DNA form, the CDR3 reads TGTGCCAGCAGTGTCGACAGGGGCCAGCCCCAGCATTTT.

The V gene is TRBV6-2 or TRBV6-3, the J gene TRBJ1-5; TRBD1 might be the D (5 bases). This CDR3 has 16 amino acids. Germline assignment: CDR1 MNHEY and CDR2 SVGEGT. Trimming took 5 bases from V and 4 from J, leaving 18 bases between them. The CDR3 is CASSTKTGGLNQPQHF. In DNA, the CDR3 is TGTGCCAGCAGTACCAAAACGGGGGGTCTGAATCAGCCCCAGCATTTT.

V gene TRBV18 combines with J gene TRBJ2-1, with D maybe TRBD1 (6 bases). The germline gives CDR1 KGHSH, CDR2 LQKENI. V dropped 2 bases and J dropped 3 bases, with 8 bases sitting between them. The CDR3 contains 14 residues. The CDR3 region has the DNA TGTGCCAGCTCACCAGACAGGAGCTACAATGAGCAGTTCTTC. As protein: CASSPDRSYNEQFF.

The genes are TRBV30 and TRBJ1-1; no reliable D call. Germline V gene sequence: CDR1 GTSNPN, CDR2 SVGIG (reference sequence). V lost 2 bases, J lost 4 bases, and 17 bases lay in between. There are 15 residues in the CDR3. CDR3 sequence: CAWSRGSGYFTEAFF. CDR3 coding DNA: TGTGCCTGGAGTCGAGGGAGTGGGTACTTCACTGAAGCTTTCTTT.

This clone showed up just once. The CDR3 DNA reads as TGCGCCAGCAGCCAAGATAGTTACTCCCAAGAGACCCAGTACTTC. It translates to CASSQDSYSQETQYF. The chain combines TRBV4-3 with TRBJ2-5, with no clear D. The CDR3 spans 15 residues. Germline V gene data show CDR1 as LGHNA and CDR2 as YSLEER. Trimming stripped 0 bases from V and 1 base from J, with 9 bases between.

The chain combines TRBV7-2 with TRBJ1-1; D is unclear. This CDR3 contains 14 residues. Trimming shortened V by 5 bases and J by 9 bases, and 19 bases separated the two germline ends. Germline CDR1 reads SGHTA; CDR2 reads FQGNSA. CDR3 coding DNA: TGTGCCAGCAGCGCCATGGGCCGTCGGGAGCAAGCTTTCTTT. Its protein is CASSAMGRREQAFF.

This chain links TRBV12-5 with TRBJ2-5; no definite D call. The V end was cut by 7 bases, the J end by 2 bases, with 8 bases between. The CDR3 is 12 residues long. Per germline, CDR1 LGHNT and CDR2 FRNRAP. Here the CDR3 DNA reads TGTGCTAGTGCCCGGGTACAAGAGACCCAGTACTTC. Translated, it gives CASARVQETQYF.

V is TRBV5-5 and J is TRBJ1-2; TRBD1 is a possible D gene (5 bases). The CDR3 has 14 amino acids. In germline, CDR1 is SGHKS, CDR2 YYEKEE (reference sequence). Between the trimmed V and J ends, which lost 3 bases and 2 bases, there was a span of 11 bases. CDR3 in amino acids: CASSSTVENYGYTF. CDR3 in DNA: TGTGCCAGCAGCTCGACAGTCGAAAACTATGGCTACACCTTC.

V usage is TRBV6-5 and J usage is TRBJ1-4, with a tentative D call TRBD1 (5 bases). Germline CDR1 reads MNHEY; CDR2 reads SVGAGI. There are 13 residues in the CDR3. V was shortened by 10 bases and J by 4 bases, with 13 bases between the two germline ends. Written as DNA, the CDR3 is TGTGCCACCAGCAGGGACTATAATGAAAAACTGTTTTTT. Amino acids: CATSRDYNEKLFF.

The chain has TRBV5-1 and TRBJ2-5; 7 bases align to TRBD1. This CDR3 has 14 residues. The germline V gene encodes CDR1 SGHRS and CDR2 YFSETQ. The V segment lost 3 bases and the J segment 5 bases; nucleotides outside the gene matches: 7. CDR3 residues: CASSSQTGLETQYF. CDR3 nucleotide sequence: TGCGCCAGCAGCTCCCAGACAGGGCTTGAGACCCAGTACTTC.

The V call is TRBV6-2 or TRBV6-3, the J call TRBJ1-6; 8 bases are a match to TRBD1. In germline, CDR1 is MNHEY, CDR2 SVGEGT. V lost 2 bases to trimming and J lost 9 bases; unmatched junction nucleotides: 3. CDR3 length: 14 amino acids. The CDR3 DNA follows: TGTGCCAGCAGTTACCCAGGGGGCGGTTCACCCCTCCACTTT. This codes for CASSYPGGGSPLHF.

The V call is TRBV19, the J call TRBJ1-1; no clear D. This CDR3 comprises 14 residues. Germline CDR1 LNHDA, CDR2 SQIVND (reference sequence). Deletions cut 5 bases from V and 1 base from J, with 11 bases between. The chain's CDR3 is CASSGLRQNTEAFF. The CDR3 nucleotides read TGTGCCAGTAGTGGGTTGAGACAGAACACTGAAGCTTTCTTT.

This CDR3 reads CASSHRGGSYGYTF. In DNA, the CDR3 is TGTGCCAGCAGCCACAGGGGTGGGTCCTATGGCTACACCTTC. This chain connects TRBV3-1 (or the pseudogene TRBV3-2) to TRBJ1-2, with D possibly TRBD1 on 6 matching bases. CDR3 length equals 14 residues. V shed 3 bases and J shed 4 bases, with 12 bases lying between them. Germline loops: CDR1 LGHDT, CDR2 YNNKEL (reference sequence).

The chain is built from TRBV7-2 and TRBJ1-2, with D unclear. Trimming removed 3 bases from V and 4 bases from J, with 3 bases in between. The CDR3 length is 11 residues. The germline gives CDR1 SGHTA, CDR2 FQGNSA. Written as DNA, the CDR3 is TGTGCCAGCAGCTTTAGCTATGGCTACACCTTC. Translated: CASSFSYGYTF.

The rearrangement joins TRBV18 to TRBJ2-2; no clear D gene. V was cut by 3 bases and J by 5 bases, with 7 bases left in between. CDR1 KGHSH and CDR2 LQKENI come from the germline V gene. CDR3 length: 13 amino acids. Here the CDR3 reads CASSPMATGELFF. CDR3 nucleotide sequence: TGTGCCAGCTCACCGATGGCTACCGGGGAGCTGTTTTTT.

The chain links TRBV15 to TRBJ1-5, with TRBD1 as a possible D gene (5 bases). The CDR3 has 15 amino acids. Trimming left V 6 bases short and J 2 bases short, with 14 bases between. In germline, CDR1 is LNHNV, CDR2 YYDKDF (reference sequence). The CDR3 DNA reads TGTGCCACCAGTCAACAGGTGAGCCGCAATCAGCCCCAGCATTTT. Translated: CATSQQVSRNQPQHF.

This clone occurred once. The rearrangement joins TRBV5-1 to TRBJ1-5; 10 bases align to TRBD1. CDR3 size: 15 residues. Germline V gene lookup returns CDR1 SGHRS and CDR2 YFSETQ. V lost 4 bases, J lost 1 base, and 2 bases stayed unmatched. CDR3 loop: CASSRTGGSNQPQHF. The DNA for the CDR3 is TGCGCCAGCAGCCGGACAGGGGGGAGCAATCAGCCCCAGCATTTT.

This chain connects TRBV7-2 to TRBJ1-5, with D tentatively TRBD1 (5 bases). Germline CDR1 reads SGHTA; CDR2 reads FQGNSA. The CDR3 loop spans 15 amino acids. The germline V and J ends were trimmed by 4 bases and 0 bases, with 10 bases remaining between them. The CDR3 sequence is CASSWGLYSNQPQHF. CDR3 nucleotides: TGTGCCAGCAGCTGGGGCCTATATAGCAATCAGCCCCAGCATTTT.

The chain links TRBV27 to TRBJ2-3; a weak D match, TRBD2 (5 bases). V was pared by 2 bases and J by 4 bases, with 7 bases between. Germline V gene lookup returns CDR1 MNHEY and CDR2 SMNVEV (reference sequence). This CDR3 spans 13 amino acids. The CDR3: CASSLLAADTQYF. The CDR3 coding sequence is TGTGCCAGCAGTTTACTAGCAGCAGATACGCAGTATTTT.

The chain combines TRBV5-1 with TRBJ2-3; 8 bases are a match to TRBD2. The CDR3 extends over 17 amino acids. Germline V lookup: CDR1 SGHRS, CDR2 YFSETQ. Losses at the gene ends were 0 bases for V and 0 bases for J; bases not matched to a gene: 6. Here the CDR3 reads CASSLGQRGPSTDTQYF. Here the CDR3 DNA reads TGCGCCAGCAGCTTGGGGCAGCGGGGGCCAAGCACAGATACGCAGTATTTT.

This chain links TRBV4-3 with TRBJ1-2; weak D call: TRBD1 (6 bases). Germline V CDR1 and CDR2: LGHNA, YSLEER. V was pared by 1 base and J by 0 bases, with 12 bases between. The CDR3 is 16 residues long. CDR3 nucleotide sequence: TGCGCCAGCAGCCAAGGCCATTCAGGGGCTAACTATGGCTACACCTTC. It encodes CASSQGHSGANYGYTF.